The clone carrying this T cell receptor (beta chain) was seen just once. Its antigen is unknown. Some clones are missing from TCRdb's copy, which holds only in-frame ones; the method was immunoSEQ multiplex PCR. The sample includes around 30,000 clones, about four fifths of them seen just once. Germline trimming cut 4 bases from V and 6 bases from J; bases unmatched to any gene: 8. The CDR3 spans 15 residues. The germline CDR1 and CDR2 sequences are LNHDA and SQIVND (reference sequence). This sample is drawn from a study of PD-1 blockade in classical Hodgkin lymphoma. Study-wide findings and caveats: A significant rise in TCR diversity by C4D1 was seen for CD4+ but not CD8+ cells. Patients with a complete response exhibited baseline diversity comparable to newly diagnosed patients. Underlying causes for the observed repertoire differences were not defined, possibly disease activity or prior therapy.

Each of the patients experienced relapse following autologous stem cell transplantation, and their brentuximab vedotin exposure differed. V usage is TRBV19 and J usage is TRBJ1-5; 8 bases fit TRBD1. The origin of this receptor is a human donor with classical Hodgkin lymphoma. The sequencing here drew on peripheral blood mononuclear cells (PBMCs), taken at baseline. The CDR3 nucleotides are TGTGCCAGTAGTAGCCTGGACAGGGACGGTCAGCCCCAGCATTTT. The encoded protein is CASSSLDRDGQPQHF.